This entry is about one TCR beta chain. A multiplex PCR was run with 60 Vbeta primers and 13 Jbeta primers. Per the original methods: In a later analysis, roughly 11 million of 60 million to 80 million unique beta chains occurred in at least two donors. The protocol was immunoSEQ multiplex PCR, while the TCRdb copy is restricted to in-frame clones and leaves out a portion. D and trimming were read from the DNA, whereas the V and J calls and clone size are those reported in that table. Seen here are some 170,000 clones, under 80% observed once, and the top ten hold around 2.3%. The sample originates from a study of cytomegalovirus exposure and HLA in healthy donors. The receptor comes from a human donor in good health. The specimen was PBMCs.

The CDR3 coding sequence is TGTGCCAGCAGCGCGACCGGGACAGGCAATCAGCCCCAGCATTTT. Encoded protein: CASSATGTGNQPQHF. The V and J genes are TRBV9 and TRBJ1-5; 7 positions agree with TRBD1. Germline CDR1 reads SGDLS; CDR2 reads YYNGEE. CDR3 length equals 15 residues. Trimming at V came to 3 bases and at J to 2 bases, leaving 5 bases not matched to a gene.